This TCR beta chain is drawn from a study of human versus mouse CDR3 diversity and MHC coevolution. For the study at large: Between about 0.6 x 10^7 and 1.7 x 10^7 valid reads came from each sample. Study results and limitations: Approximately 1.7 million TCR beta clonotypes were estimated for humans, the largest repertoire. Human CDR3s averaged more deletions and insertions than mouse CDR3s.

This CDR3 has 15 residues. Germline CDR1 and CDR2: SGHTA and FQGNSA. With 1 base removed from V and 8 bases from J, the gap between germline ends came to 14 bases. Sequenced by immunoSEQ multiplex PCR; TCRdb stores in-frame clones only, minus some. Among 80,000 or so clones listed, just under 95% were seen once. This clone was counted between two and nine times. No antigen is known for it. Cells were CD45RO-negative CD62L-positive naive CD4 T cells sorted from PBMCs. The TCR was taken from a person aged 25 to 75 in good health. The sequencing input was naive CD4+ T cells from blood. As for subset: CD45RO-negative CD62L-positive naive CD4 T cells. The chain links TRBV7-2 to TRBJ1-4; D is possibly TRBD1 (6 bases). CDR3: CASSLDGRGEEKLFF. In nucleotides, the CDR3 is TGTGCCAGCAGCTTAGATGGCAGGGGAGAGGAAAAACTGTTTTTT.